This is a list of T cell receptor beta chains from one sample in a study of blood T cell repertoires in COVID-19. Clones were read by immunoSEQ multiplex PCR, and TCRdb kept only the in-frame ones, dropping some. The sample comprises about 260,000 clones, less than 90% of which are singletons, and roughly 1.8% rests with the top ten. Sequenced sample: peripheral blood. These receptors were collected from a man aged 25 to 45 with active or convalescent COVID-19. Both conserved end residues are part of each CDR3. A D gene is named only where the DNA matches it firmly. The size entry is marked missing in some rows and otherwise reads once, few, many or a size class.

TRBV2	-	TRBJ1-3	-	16	CASSGGYRAYRNTIYF	TGTGCCAGCAGTGGGGGATATCGGGCATACAGGAACACCATATATTTT
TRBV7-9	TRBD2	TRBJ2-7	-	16	CASSLRAGGSSYEQYF	TGTGCCAGCAGCTTACGGGCGGGGGGAAGCTCCTACGAGCAGTACTTC
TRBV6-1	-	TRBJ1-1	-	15	CASSEGGRGAGEAFF	TGTGCCAGCAGTGAAGGGGGAAGGGGCGCTGGGGAAGCTTTCTTT
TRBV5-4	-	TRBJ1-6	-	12	CASSPRNSPLHF	TGTGCCAGCAGCCCCCGGAATTCACCCCTCCACTTT
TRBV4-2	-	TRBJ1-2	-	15	CASSQDSRVENGYTF	TGTGCCAGCAGCCAAGATTCCAGGGTTGAGAATGGCTACACCTTC
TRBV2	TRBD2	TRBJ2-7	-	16	CASRRSLIRGGYEQYF	TGTGCCAGCCGAAGATCCCTCATCCGGGGGGGCTACGAGCAGTACTTC
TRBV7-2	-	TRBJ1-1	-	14	CASSLAPGDTEAFF	TGTGCCAGCAGCTTAGCGCCCGGGGACACTGAAGCTTTCTTT
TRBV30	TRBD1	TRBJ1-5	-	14	CAWSQGQGNQPQHF	TGTGCCTGGAGTCAGGGACAGGGCAATCAGCCCCAGCATTTT
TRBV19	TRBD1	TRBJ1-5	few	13	CASTAGGNQPQHF	TGTGCCAGTACAGCAGGGGGGAATCAGCCCCAGCATTTT
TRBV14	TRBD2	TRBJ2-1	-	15	CASRLRGGSYNEQFF	TGTGCCAGCAGGTTGAGGGGCGGGAGCTACAATGAGCAGTTCTTC
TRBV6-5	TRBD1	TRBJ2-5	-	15	CASSYSTGGQETQYF	TGTGCCAGCAGTTACTCTACAGGGGGACAAGAGACCCAGTACTTC
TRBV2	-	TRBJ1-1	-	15	CASSAGRKRGTEAFF	TGTGCCAGCAGCGCAGGCCGAAAGAGGGGGACTGAAGCTTTCTTT
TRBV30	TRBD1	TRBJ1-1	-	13	CAWSGTGVNEAFF	TGTGCCTGGAGTGGGACAGGGGTAAATGAAGCTTTCTTT
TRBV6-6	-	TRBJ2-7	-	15	CASSYLRTDAYEQYF	TGTGCCAGCAGTTACTTAAGGACAGATGCCTACGAGCAGTACTTC
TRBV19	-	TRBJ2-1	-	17	CASSSGTGPRTYNEQFF	TGTGCCAGTAGTTCGGGAACAGGGCCACGAACCTACAATGAGCAGTTCTTC
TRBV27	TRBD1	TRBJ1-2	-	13	CACHRGPNYGYTF	TGTGCCTGCCACAGGGGCCCCAACTATGGCTACACCTTC
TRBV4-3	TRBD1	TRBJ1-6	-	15	CASSQQTGVWSPLHF	TGCGCCAGCAGCCAACAGACAGGGGTTTGGTCACCCCTCCACTTT
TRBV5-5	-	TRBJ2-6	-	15	CASSLDSSGANVLTF	TGTGCCAGCAGCTTGGATAGCTCTGGGGCCAACGTCCTGACTTTC
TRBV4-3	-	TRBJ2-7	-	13	CASSQGTEYEQYF	TGCGCCAGCAGCCAAGGAACCGAGTACGAGCAGTACTTC
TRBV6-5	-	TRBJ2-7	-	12	CATSTSTGEQYF	TGTGCCACCTCGACTAGTACGGGCGAGCAGTACTTC
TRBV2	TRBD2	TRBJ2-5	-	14	CASRQTGTSETQYF	TGTGCCAGCAGACAAACCGGGACTAGCGAGACCCAGTACTTC
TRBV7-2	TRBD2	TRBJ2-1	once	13	CASSSTSGGATFF	TGTGCCAGCAGCTCAACTAGCGGGGGGGCCACGTTCTTC
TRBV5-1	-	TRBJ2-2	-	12	CASSMNTGELFF	TGCGCCAGCAGTATGAACACCGGGGAGCTGTTTTTT
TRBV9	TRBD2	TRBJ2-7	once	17	CASSVDLLAGGPSEQYF	TGTGCCAGCAGCGTAGATTTGCTAGCGGGGGGGCCGAGCGAGCAGTACTTC
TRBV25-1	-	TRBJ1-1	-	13	CASSDGPNTEAFF	TGTGCCAGCAGTGATGGCCCGAACACTGAAGCTTTCTTT
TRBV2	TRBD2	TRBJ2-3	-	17	CASKGLAAFTSTDTQYF	TGTGCCAGCAAGGGGCTAGCGGCGTTTACTAGCACAGATACGCAGTATTTT
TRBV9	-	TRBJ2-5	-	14	CASSGSGFQETQYF	TGTGCCAGCAGCGGGAGCGGATTCCAAGAGACCCAGTACTTC
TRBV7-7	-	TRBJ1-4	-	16	CASSSRPDLRNEKLFF	TGTGCCAGCAGCTCCCGGCCCGACCTCAGGAATGAAAAACTGTTTTTT
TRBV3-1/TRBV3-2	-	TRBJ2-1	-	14	CASSVSRTYNEQFF	TGTGCCAGCAGCGTTTCGCGCACCTACAATGAGCAGTTCTTC
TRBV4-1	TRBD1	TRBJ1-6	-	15	CASSQDRQGWIPLHF	TGCGCCAGCAGCCAAGACAGACAGGGGTGGATACCCCTCCACTTT
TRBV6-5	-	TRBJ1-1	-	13	CATATVLNTEAFF	TGTGCCACCGCGACAGTCCTTAACACTGAAGCTTTCTTT
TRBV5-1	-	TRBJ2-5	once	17	CASSLVVSGGPRETQYF	TGCGCCAGCAGCTTGGTAGTGTCGGGGGGCCCCCGGGAGACCCAGTACTTC
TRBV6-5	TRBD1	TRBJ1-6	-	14	CASRGTGGLLALHF	TGTGCCAGCAGGGGGACAGGGGGCCTTTTGGCCCTCCACTTT
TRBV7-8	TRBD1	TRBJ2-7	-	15	CASSPLGTGAYEQYF	TGTGCCAGCAGCCCTCTCGGGACAGGGGCTTACGAGCAGTACTTC
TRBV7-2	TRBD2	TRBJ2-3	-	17	CASSLAATSGYTDTQYF	TGTGCCAGCAGCTTAGCGGCGACTAGCGGGTACACAGATACGCAGTATTTT
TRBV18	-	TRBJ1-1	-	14	CASSPLQANTEAFF	TGTGCCAGCTCACCTCTACAGGCGAACACTGAAGCTTTCTTT
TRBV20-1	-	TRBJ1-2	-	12	CSASVTGYGYTF	TGCAGTGCTAGTGTGACAGGATATGGCTACACCTTC
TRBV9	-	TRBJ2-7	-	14	CASSGPTSYNEQYF	TGTGCCAGCAGCGGCCCCACTAGCTACAACGAGCAGTACTTC
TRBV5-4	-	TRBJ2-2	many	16	CASSLLTGQNTGELFF	TGTGCCAGCAGCTTGTTAACAGGCCAGAACACCGGGGAGCTGTTTTTT
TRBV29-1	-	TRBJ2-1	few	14	CSGRLAVSYNEQFF	TGCAGCGGACGCCTAGCAGTCTCCTACAATGAGCAGTTCTTC
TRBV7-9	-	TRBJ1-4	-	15	CASSLDGKKGEKLFF	TGTGCCAGCAGCTTAGACGGGAAAAAGGGTGAAAAACTGTTTTTT
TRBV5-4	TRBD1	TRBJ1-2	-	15	CASSLGGQGATGYTF	TGTGCCAGCAGCCTCGGAGGGCAGGGGGCAACCGGCTACACCTTC
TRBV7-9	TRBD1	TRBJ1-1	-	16	CASSHGPGTDTKRAFF	TGTGCCAGCAGCCATGGTCCCGGGACAGACACTAAGAGGGCTTTCTTT